The rows below give T cell receptor beta chains drawn from one sample of a study of cytomegalovirus exposure and HLA in healthy donors. Repertoires were generated with immunoSEQ multiplex PCR, while TCRdb's copy carries only in-frame clones and drops some. Among 77,000 or so clones listed, 84% were seen once. Sequenced: PBMCs. The receptors here all came from a man aged 70 or older in good health and CMV-seropositive. Each CDR3 is given with its conserved first and last residue. D genes are given only for firm matches. Clone size is stated in some rows and not others, as once, few, many or a class when expanded.

>.|.|TRBV6-1|TRBJ2-7
CASSKRGFSYEQYF
TGTGCCAGCAGTAAACGGGGGTTCTCCTACGAGCAGTACTTC
>.|.|TRBV10-3|TRBJ2-2
CAISDGRVGNTGELFF
TGTGCCATCAGTGATGGCAGGGTCGGGAACACCGGGGAGCTGTTTTTT
>TRBD2|.|TRBV5-1|TRBJ2-7
CASSPRLAGGPTYEQYF
TGCGCCAGCAGCCCCCGACTAGCGGGGGGGCCTACCTACGAGCAGTACTTC
>.|.|TRBV5-4|TRBJ2-2
CASSFSSNTGELFF
TGTGCCAGCAGCTTTAGTTCGAACACCGGGGAGCTGTTTTTT
>.|.|TRBV2|TRBJ2-3
CASSFNRERVTDTQYF
TGTGCCAGCAGTTTCAACAGGGAGAGGGTCACAGATACGCAGTATTTT
>TRBD2|.|TRBV5-1|TRBJ2-5
CASSLAGLAGQETQYF
TGCGCCAGCAGCTTGGCGGGACTAGCGGGTCAAGAGACCCAGTACTTC
>.|.|TRBV7-9|TRBJ1-3
CASSLGGSNSGNTIYF
TGTGCCAGCAGCTTAGGGGGCAGCAACTCTGGAAACACCATATATTTT
>.|.|TRBV10-1|TRBJ2-7
CASSDSVGLSSYEQYF
TGCGCCAGCAGTGACAGCGTCGGCTTAAGCTCCTACGAGCAGTACTTC
>TRBD2|.|TRBV7-2|TRBJ2-7
CASSGAAGGAQYF
TGTGCCAGCAGCGGAGCAGCGGGGGGGGCACAGTACTTC
>TRBD1|.|TRBV7-2|TRBJ2-7
CASSGQGYVYEQYF
TGTGCCAGCAGCGGACAGGGGTATGTCTACGAGCAGTACTTC
>.|once|TRBV5-1|TRBJ2-3
CASSLTDTQYF
TGCGCCAGCAGCCTGACAGATACGCAGTATTTT